This is a list of T cell receptor beta chains from one sample in a study of T-cell memory formation after mild COVID-19. TCRdb independently ran MiXCR on the 5' RACE reads; one entry per CDR3 protein. The table includes roughly 180,000 distinct CDR3 sequences, more than 9% detected once. Sequencing was performed on PBMCs or a T cell subset sorted from them (not recorded which). The receptor source for this set is a man aged 18 to 30 who had mild COVID-19 (a few samples of this study predate the infection). Cell type and time point are not known. Each CDR3 is given with its conserved first and last residue. Each record gives: V gene, J gene, clone size, D gene, CDR3 protein, CDR3 DNA. D genes are given only for firm matches. Some rows mark clone size as missing; the rest say once, few, many or name a class of expanded clone.

>TRBV20-1|TRBJ1-1|few|-
CSARMTTRMNTEAFF
TGCAGTGCTAGAATGACAACCCGAATGAACACTGAAGCTTTCTTT
>TRBV19|TRBJ2-7|-|-
CATNGGATYEQYF
TGTGCCACGAATGGGGGGGCGACCTACGAGCAGTACTTC
>TRBV6-5|TRBJ2-3|-|-
CASGEQGSEFTDTQYF
TGTGCCAGCGGGGAACAGGGAAGTGAGTTCACAGATACGCAGTATTTT
>TRBV4-3|TRBJ1-4|-|-
CASSQEHRTSNEKLFF
TGCGCCAGCAGCCAAGAGCACAGGACGTCTAATGAAAAACTGTTTTTT
>TRBV5-5|TRBJ2-7|few|TRBD1
CASSRQGPYEQYF
TGTGCCAGCAGCCGACAGGGACCCTACGAGCAGTACTTC
>TRBV9|TRBJ1-5|few|-
CASSVVPTDRSQPQHF
TGTGCCAGCAGCGTAGTTCCCACCGACAGAAGTCAGCCCCAGCATTTT
>TRBV4-1|TRBJ1-6|few|-
CASSQFRSGRLPYNSPLHF
TGCGCCAGCAGCCAATTTAGGTCAGGCCGATTACCATATAATTCACCCCTCCACTTT
>TRBV29-1|TRBJ2-3|-|-
CSVGTPTDTQYF
TGCAGCGTTGGGACTCCAACAGATACGCAGTATTTT
>TRBV12-3/TRBV12-4|TRBJ1-6|-|TRBD1
CATRDLTGAQNSPLHF
TGTGCCACCCGGGACTTAACAGGGGCCCAAAATTCACCCCTCCACTTT
>TRBV18|TRBJ2-2|few|-
CASSPLDTGELFF
TGTGCCAGCTCACCCCTGGATACCGGGGAGCTGTTTTTT
>TRBV4-2|TRBJ2-1|few|TRBD2
CASSQDWGLAGMYNEQFF
TGTGCCAGCAGCCAAGATTGGGGACTAGCGGGGATGTACAATGAGCAGTTCTTC
>TRBV7-3|TRBJ2-1|once|-
CASSEALNNEQFF
TGTGCCAGCAGCGAAGCGCTTAACAATGAGCAGTTCTTC
>TRBV4-2|TRBJ2-5|few|-
CASSQRGATGETQYF
TGTGCCAGCAGCCAGAGAGGAGCTACCGGAGAGACCCAGTACTTC
>TRBV3-1|TRBJ2-5|many|-
CASSPSANRVVF
TGTGCCAGCAGCCCGTCCGCTAACAGAGTCGTCTTC
>TRBV19|TRBJ1-4|-|-
CASSIGRDGEKLFF
TGTGCCAGCTCGATCGGCAGGGATGGTGAAAAACTGTTTTTT
>TRBV9|TRBJ2-7|-|TRBD2
CASSVSGGTAEQYF
TGTGCCAGCAGCGTAAGCGGGGGGACGGCCGAGCAGTACTTC
>TRBV10-3|TRBJ2-1|many|-
CAISESGSNEQFF
TGTGCCATCAGTGAATCGGGGAGCAATGAGCAGTTCTTC
>TRBV5-1|TRBJ2-1|many|-
CASSFSPSRNEQFF
TGCGCCAGCAGCTTCTCGCCTAGTCGTAATGAGCAGTTCTTC
>TRBV7-3|TRBJ1-1|-|TRBD1
CASSLGSPRGRMENTEAFF
TGTGCCAGCAGCTTAGGGAGTCCCAGGGGGCGGATGGAGAACACTGAAGCTTTCTTT
>TRBV7-3|TRBJ2-5|many|-
CASSRRDTQETQYF
TGTGCCAGCAGCCGCCGGGACACCCAAGAGACCCAGTACTTC
>TRBV20-1|TRBJ2-7|-|TRBD2
CSASREPVEQYF
TGCAGTGCCTCGCGGGAGCCGGTTGAGCAGTACTTC
>TRBV4-2|TRBJ2-6|-|TRBD2
CASSQAGGPSGANVLTF
TGTGCCAGCAGCCAAGCGGGGGGGCCTTCTGGGGCCAACGTCCTGACTTTC
>TRBV4-1|TRBJ1-2|many|-
CASSQDGRSYTF
TGCGCCAGCAGCCAAGATGGCAGGAGCTACACCTTC
>TRBV11-2|TRBJ2-1|-|-
CASSLVQGGGEQFF
TGTGCCAGCAGCTTAGTTCAGGGTGGCGGAGAGCAGTTCTTC
>TRBV6-6|TRBJ2-3|-|-
CASSYFGQGTDTQYF
TGTGCCAGCAGTTACTTCGGTCAGGGGACAGATACGCAGTATTTT
>TRBV18|TRBJ2-3|-|TRBD1
CASSPQGASTDTQYF
TGTGCCAGCTCACCCCAGGGGGCCAGCACAGATACGCAGTATTTT
>TRBV4-3|TRBJ2-1|-|TRBD2
CASSQVLAGGPSEQFF
TGCGCCAGCAGCCAAGTCCTAGCGGGGGGGCCGAGTGAGCAGTTCTTC
>TRBV5-1|TRBJ2-1|few|-
CASAPTTPYNEQFF
TGCGCCAGCGCGCCAACAACGCCCTACAATGAGCAGTTCTTC
>TRBV28|TRBJ1-6|-|-
CASTLGSVNSPLHF
TGTGCCAGCACCCTAGGGAGTGTTAATTCACCCCTCCACTTT
>TRBV6-5|TRBJ2-7|-|TRBD1
CASRSDRGAYEQYF
TGTGCCAGCAGGTCGGACAGGGGAGCCTACGAGCAGTACTTC
>TRBV5-6|TRBJ2-3|once|TRBD2
CASSWGGSTDTQYF
TGTGCCAGCAGCTGGGGGGGAAGCACAGATACGCAGTATTTT
>TRBV7-6|TRBJ2-1|many|TRBD2
CASSPTSGVTYNEQFF
TGTGCCAGCAGCCCGACTAGCGGGGTAACCTACAATGAGCAGTTCTTC
>TRBV12-3/TRBV12-4|TRBJ2-3|many|-
CASSLLDTQYF
TGTGCCAGCAGCTTACTAGATACGCAGTATTTT
>TRBV28|TRBJ2-3|many|-
CASGDTQYF
TGTGCCTCCGGGGATACGCAGTATTTT
>TRBV25-1|TRBJ2-6|few|-
CASSESPDSGANVLTF
TGTGCCAGCAGTGAATCCCCGGACTCTGGGGCCAACGTCCTGACTTTC
>TRBV7-2|TRBJ1-5|few|-
CASSLGRLQPQHF
TGTGCCAGCAGCTTAGGGCGGTTGCAGCCCCAGCATTTT
>TRBV5-1|TRBJ1-5|many|TRBD1
CASRTTGDGDQPQHF
TGCGCCAGCAGAACTACAGGGGATGGGGATCAGCCCCAGCATTTT
>TRBV7-2|TRBJ2-7|-|TRBD1
CASSIDRGLYEQYF
TGTGCCAGCAGCATAGACAGGGGGCTCTACGAGCAGTACTTC
>TRBV7-2|TRBJ2-7|many|-
CASSSRTLDYEQYF
TGTGCCAGCAGCTCACGGACCCTAGACTACGAGCAGTACTTC
>TRBV11-1|TRBJ2-3|few|TRBD2
CASSELAGGADTQYF
TGTGCCAGCAGCGAGCTAGCGGGGGGGGCAGATACGCAGTATTTT
>TRBV20-1|TRBJ1-5|-|-
CSARDRDGIYQPQHF
TGCAGTGCTAGAGATCGAGACGGGATCTATCAGCCCCAGCATTTT
>TRBV20-1|TRBJ2-5|-|TRBD1
CSARPGQPGETQYF
TGCAGTGCTCGGCCGGGACAGCCAGGAGAGACCCAGTACTTC
>TRBV3-1|TRBJ2-4|many|-
CASSQLGDIQYF
TGTGCCAGCAGCCAACTGGGAGACATTCAGTACTTC
>TRBV5-1|TRBJ1-1|few|TRBD1
CASSRQGGDTEAFF
TGCGCCAGCAGCCGACAGGGTGGGGACACTGAAGCTTTCTTT
>TRBV7-2|TRBJ2-7|few|TRBD2
CASSPRTSGLYEQYF
TGTGCCAGCAGCCCCCGGACTAGCGGCTTATACGAGCAGTACTTC
>TRBV7-6|TRBJ2-1|-|TRBD2
CASSLGFSGGAVRSYNEQFF
TGTGCCAGCAGCTTAGGGTTTAGCGGGGGGGCGGTCAGGTCCTACAATGAGCAGTTCTTC
>TRBV20-1|TRBJ2-3|few|-
CSAPTSVPDTQYF
TGCAGTGCTCCGACCAGCGTCCCAGATACGCAGTATTTT
>TRBV4-1|TRBJ2-5|few|-
CASRRSGQETQYF
TGCGCCAGCCGCCGGTCCGGCCAAGAGACCCAGTACTTC
>TRBV7-2|TRBJ2-7|many|-
CASSFRAEGEQYF
TGTGCCAGCAGCTTCCGGGCCGAGGGGGAGCAGTACTTC
>TRBV20-1|TRBJ2-3|-|-
CSARSPGRTDTQYF
TGCAGTGCTAGATCCCCAGGGCGCACAGATACGCAGTATTTT
>TRBV3-1|TRBJ2-2|few|-
CASSQSRLGRGELFF
TGTGCCAGCAGCCAGTCCCGACTTGGTCGTGGGGAGCTGTTTTTT
>TRBV4-2|TRBJ2-1|-|TRBD1
CASSQLRTGRNEQFF
TGTGCCAGCAGCCAACTACGGACAGGACGCAATGAGCAGTTCTTC
>TRBV4-1|TRBJ1-5|few|TRBD1
CASSQEGDREDQPQHF
TGCGCCAGCAGCCAAGAAGGCGACAGGGAGGATCAGCCCCAGCATTTT
>TRBV6-5|TRBJ2-5|few|-
CASSYRIQETQYF
TGTGCCAGCAGTTACAGGATCCAAGAGACCCAGTACTTC
>TRBV10-3|TRBJ2-5|-|-
CAISESWPGGAETQYF
TGTGCCATCAGTGAGTCGTGGCCCGGTGGGGCGGAGACCCAGTACTTC